The 17 T cell receptor beta chains given below trace back to one sample, sequenced in a study of T cells expressing NK-cell markers. TCRdb reworked the 5' RACE reads into one entry per CDR3 protein, no DNA. The sample is made up of some 440,000 distinct CDR3 sequences, and the top ten hold almost 1.5% of it. Sequenced: blood T cells: a sorted CD56 or NKG2C T cell subset, CD4+ or CD8+ T cells, or bulk PBMC T cells (not recorded which). These receptor sequences come from a woman between 50 and 59 years old in good health.

V is TRBV4-1 and J is TRBJ2-1. Germline CDR1 MGHRA, CDR2 YSYEKL. The CDR3 totals 15 residues. This CDR3 reads CASSPGGRTYNEQFF.

This chain links TRBV24-1 with TRBJ2-3. This CDR3 region has 12 residues. The germline gives CDR1 KGHDR, CDR2 SFDVKD. This chain's CDR3 is CATSQNTDTQYF.

The chain recombines TRBV15 with TRBJ1-4; TCRdb designates TRBD1, a call that cannot be tested without DNA. From germline, CDR1 is LNHNV and CDR2 YYDKDF (reference sequence). This CDR3 has 16 residues. The CDR3 sequence is CATSRGNRVLNEKLFF.

This chain links TRBV5-1 with TRBJ2-5; with no DNA, the TCRdb D assignment of TRBD1 cannot be verified. This CDR3 comprises 15 residues. Germline V gene sequence: CDR1 SGHRS, CDR2 YFSETQ. This chain's CDR3 is CASSSSGRTQETQYF.

CDR3 residues: CASSRPGLEGQYF. This chain uses TRBV3-1 with TRBJ2-7; the D gene TCRdb calls, TRBD2, cannot be checked with no DNA. The length of the CDR3 is 13 residues. Germline CDR1 and CDR2: LGHDT and YNNKEL (reference sequence).

The chain links TRBV12-3 or TRBV12-4 to TRBJ2-1; TCRdb designates TRBD1, a call that cannot be tested without DNA. This CDR3 spans 12 amino acids. CDR3 sequence reads: CASSPWPPRAFF.

This chain joins TRBV14 and TRBJ2-7; checking the TCRdb D call of TRBD1 is not possible without DNA. The CDR3 totals 14 residues. CDR1 is SGHDN, CDR2 FVKESK, per germline. This chain's CDR3 is CASSPRTVYYEQYF.

This chain uses TRBV11-2 with TRBJ2-7; the TRBD1 assignment by TCRdb is unverifiable without DNA. The CDR3 spans 15 residues. Germline CDR1 is SGHAT and CDR2 is FQNNGV. Here the CDR3 reads CASSFGQGPTYEQYF. Using reference TRBV11-2 and TRBJ2-7 for the parts outside the CDR3, the full variable domain is EAGVAQSPRYKIIEKRQSVAFWCNPISGHATLYWYQQILGQGPKLLIQFQNNGVVDDSQLPKDRFSAERLKGVDSTLKIQPAKLEDSAVYLCASSFGQGPTYEQYFGPGTRLTVT.

V and J are TRBV5-1 and TRBJ2-6; TCRdb calls TRBD1, which cannot be checked without DNA. CDR1 is SGHRS and CDR2 is YFSETQ in the germline V gene. CDR3 length: 18 residues. CDR3 sequence reads: CASSLYGTKVSGANVLTF.

The rearrangement links TRBV6-1 to TRBJ1-6. Germline-derived CDR1 and CDR2 are MNHNS and SASEGT. This CDR3 has 12 residues. The CDR3 protein is CASSGRNSPLHF.

This chain joins TRBV9 and TRBJ2-3; TCRdb returns TRBD2, unconfirmable since there is no DNA. This CDR3 region has 15 residues. Germline-derived CDR1 and CDR2 are SGDLS and YYNGEE. This CDR3 reads CASSARTSLVDTQYF.

The chain joins TRBV5-6 to TRBJ2-7. The CDR3 loop spans 15 amino acids. Germline V lookup: CDR1 SGHDT, CDR2 YYEEEE. CDR3 loop: CASVYNLGPSYEQYF.

CDR3 amino acids: CASSELGQEETQYF. The V gene is TRBV6-1, the J gene TRBJ2-5; the D call of TRBD1 rests on TCRdb alone, since no DNA is present to check it. The V gene's germline CDR1 is MNHNS and CDR2 SASEGT. This CDR3 is built from 14 residues.

V and J are TRBV30 and TRBJ2-3; the TCRdb D gene call, TRBD1, has no DNA to confirm it. The CDR3 contains 13 residues. Germline-derived CDR1 and CDR2 are GTSNPN and SVGIG (reference sequence). The CDR3 sequence is CAWTQGARDTQYF.

The genes are TRBV20-1 and TRBJ2-5; TCRdb returns TRBD1, unconfirmable since there is no DNA. The CDR3 consists of 17 residues. Germline-derived CDR1 and CDR2 are DFQATT and SNEGSKA (reference sequence). The CDR3 protein is CSARKTRRQINQETQYF.

The chain carries TRBV5-1 and TRBJ1-4. This CDR3 region has 15 residues. The germline V gene has CDR1 SGHRS and CDR2 YFSETQ. CDR3 residues: CASSDPATTNEKLFF. Drawing the rest from reference TRBV5-1 and TRBJ1-4, the complete variable domain is KAGVTQTPRYLIKTRGQQVTLSCSPISGHRSVSWYQQTPGQGLQFLFEYFSETQRNKGNFPGRFSGRQFSNSRSEMNVSTLELGDSALYLCASSDPATTNEKLFFGSGTQLSVL.

The chain combines TRBV30 with TRBJ2-3; TCRdb returns TRBD1, unconfirmable since there is no DNA. Germline V gene data show CDR1 as GTSNPN and CDR2 as SVGIG (reference sequence). This CDR3 spans 13 amino acids. Here the CDR3 reads CAWRGPYTDTQYF.